This TCR beta chain was identified in a study of siplizumab effects on memory and regulatory T cells. CDR3 size: 12 residues. The ends were cut back, 4 bases at V and 4 bases at J, with 7 bases in the middle. Germline V gene data show CDR1 as MNHNY and CDR2 as SVGAGI (reference sequence). The data were produced by immunoSEQ multiplex PCR, yet TCRdb's version contains in-frame clones alone and is incomplete. The sample includes 100,000 to 120,000 clones, about 93% of them seen just once. V usage is TRBV6-6 and J usage is TRBJ1-2, with D possibly TRBD1 on 5 matching bases. The receptor comes from a human donor in good health. Sequencing was carried out using CD4+ T cells sorted from blood. The CDR3 loop is CASSSGAYGYTF. The CDR3 DNA follows: TGTGCCAGCAGTTCCGGGGCCTATGGCTACACCTTC.